This T cell receptor (beta chain) comes out of a study of blood T cell repertoires in COVID-19. Authors' data handling: By means of reference gene primer amplification, nucleated cell counts were estimated. Assay: immunoSEQ multiplex PCR; the TCRdb copy retains only in-frame clones and omits some. The V and J calls and clone size come from that table; D and trimming were worked out from the DNA. The sample yields under 300,000 clones, around 79% seen once. CDR1 and CDR2 (germline): SGHRS, YFSETQ. The CDR3 covers 14 residues. The V end was cut by 2 bases, the J end by 5 bases, with 14 bases between. J is TRBJ2-7 and V is TRBV5-1; the D gene is possibly TRBD1 (6 bases). This receptor was obtained from a woman of 80 years or more with acute or convalescent COVID-19. Sequencing was performed on peripheral blood. The CDR3, as DNA: TGCGCCAGCAGCTTCGGGCAGGGGAGAAACGAGCAGTACTTC. This translates into CASSFGQGRNEQYF.